One and the same sample provided the 10 T cell receptor beta chains below, sequenced in a study of regulatory T cells in long-lasting Graves disease. The authors built TCR beta libraries using iRepertoire HTBI primers and Arm-PCR of CDR3 regions. TCRdb fed the multiplex PCR reads into MiXCR, producing one record per CDR3 protein. This table has 650,000 to 850,000 distinct CDR3 sequences, about 32% appearing once. Time point here: persistent/refractory GD, antithyroid drugs over 5 years with positive TRAb. Generation of the TCR library employed RNA extracted from PBMCs. This specimen was peripheral blood mononuclear cells (PBMCs), taken when the disease was refractory, from a patient treated with antithyroid drugs. These receptors were collected from a female donor with Graves disease.

The chain joins TRBV19 to TRBJ1-6, with D maybe TRBD1 (5 bases). CDR3 length: 13 amino acids. With 7 bases removed from V and 8 bases from J, the gap between germline ends came to 12 bases. CDR1 and CDR2 from the germline V gene are LNHDA and SQIVND (reference sequence). CDR3 sequence: CASNGAADSPLHF. The CDR3 bases are TGTGCCAGTAATGGGGCTGCGGATTCACCCCTCCACTTT.

This clonotype has ten or more counts. This chain uses TRBV2 with TRBJ1-4; D is possibly TRBD1 (5 bases). The CDR3 has 13 residues. Per germline, CDR1 SNHLY and CDR2 FYNNEI. Trimming took off 4 bases at V and 2 bases at J, with 5 bases between the two ends. CDR3 amino acids: CASSGDTNEKLFF. DNA of the CDR3: TGTGCCAGCAGTGGGGACACTAATGAAAAACTGTTTTTT.

This clonotype was recorded at least ten times. V usage is TRBV6-1 and J usage is TRBJ1-2; TRBD1 aligns across 10 bases. CDR1 MNHNS and CDR2 SASEGT come from the germline V gene. V lost 7 bases and J lost 6; bases outside the gene matches: 11. The CDR3 runs to 15 residues. This CDR3 is CASNKQGQGTHGYTF. The CDR3 DNA reads as TGTGCCAGCAATAAACAGGGACAGGGGACCCATGGCTACACCTTC.

This clonotype was seen at least ten times. The CDR3 DNA reads as TGCAGTGCTCACCTGGAGGGCGAGACCCAGTACTTC. Protein: CSAHLEGETQYF. J is TRBJ2-5 and V is TRBV20-1, with a possible D match to TRBD2 (6 bases). The V gene lost 5 bases and the J gene lost 5 bases, with 12 bases spanning the gap. The CDR3 runs 12 residues. The germline gives CDR1 DFQATT, CDR2 SNEGSKA (reference sequence).

This clonotype has at least ten counts. The chain joins TRBV2 to TRBJ1-2, with D perhaps TRBD1 (5 bases). Germline CDR1 is SNHLY and CDR2 is FYNNEI. This CDR3 has 14 amino acids. The germline V and J ends were trimmed by 4 bases and 6 bases, with 15 bases remaining between them. This CDR3 is CASSGQSSPHGYTF. For the CDR3, the DNA is TGTGCCAGCAGTGGACAGTCCTCACCCCATGGCTACACCTTC.

V is TRBV5-1 and J is TRBJ1-1, with D uncertain. The CDR3 has 15 residues. Trimming left V 1 base short and J 4 bases short, with 14 bases between. The V gene's germline CDR1 is SGHRS and CDR2 YFSETQ. In DNA form, the CDR3 reads TGCGCCAGCAGCTTGCGGTGGACCGAAGTCACTGAAGCTTTCTTT. Protein product: CASSLRWTEVTEAFF.

V gene TRBV19 combines with J gene TRBJ1-5; 7 bases are a match to TRBD1. The CDR3 contains 16 residues. Per the germline V gene, CDR1 is LNHDA and CDR2 is SQIVND (reference sequence). Trimming took 3 bases from V and 2 from J; bases not matched to a gene: 7. CDR3 in DNA: TGTGCCAGTAGTATGACGGGACAGTCTGGCAATCAGCCCCAGCATTTT. It encodes CASSMTGQSGNQPQHF.

The chain has TRBV6-2 or TRBV6-3 and TRBJ1-1; TRBD1 aligns across 7 bases. After removal of 7 bases from V and 6 bases from J, the junction contained 8 bases not matched to a gene. The CDR3 totals 13 residues. The germline CDR1 and CDR2 sequences are MNHEY and SVGEGT. CDR3 sequence reads: CASKETGPPEAFF. The CDR3 DNA reads as TGTGCCAGCAAGGAGACAGGGCCCCCTGAAGCTTTCTTT.

This clonotype was seen only a few times. V gene TRBV20-1 combines with J gene TRBJ2-2, with D maybe TRBD1 (5 bases). Germline V gene sequence: CDR1 DFQATT, CDR2 SNEGSKA (reference sequence). The CDR3 totals 14 residues. Trimming shortened V by 6 bases and J by 1 base, and 12 bases separated the two germline ends. The CDR3 protein is CSAPVTGNTGELFF. The CDR3 DNA follows: TGCAGTGCGCCGGTAACAGGGAACACCGGGGAGCTGTTTTTT.

There are many counts of this clonotype. V usage is TRBV20-1 and J usage is TRBJ1-5, with D possibly being TRBD1 (6 bases). The CDR3 covers 13 residues. Deletions cut 3 bases from V and 1 base from J, with 7 bases between. Germline assignment: CDR1 DFQATT and CDR2 SNEGSKA (reference sequence). For the CDR3, the DNA is TGCAGTGCTAGCCAGGGGAGCAATCAGCCCCAGCATTTT. It translates to CSASQGSNQPQHF.